The table lists the clone carrying this TCR beta chain with a few counts. Its matching antigen is unknown. These data are taken from a study of early T cells in non-severe SARS-CoV-2 infection. Study background: Unpaired chains resulted from sequencing bulk RNA of unsorted whole blood.

Whole-study findings and limits: VDJdb matching favored anti-spike CD8 responses, missing private and CD4 specificities.

Germline CDR1 reads SNHLY; CDR2 reads FYNNEI. V was pared by 7 bases and J by 2 bases, with 9 bases between. The CDR3 is 12 residues long. Unique molecular identifiers were affixed to single, distinct cDNA molecules. Each CDR3 protein is one row after TCRdb ran MiXCR on the 5' RACE reads. The repertoire holds approximately 81,000 distinct CDR3 sequences, with under 15% as singletons. This clonotype was sampled from an adult who was a healthcare worker with PCR-confirmed SARS-CoV-2 infection or an uninfected control (not recorded which). The sample comprised whole blood. The rearrangement joins TRBV2 to TRBJ2-7, with D possibly matching TRBD2 (6 bases). The CDR3 loop reads CASKAGTYEQYF. CDR3 DNA: TGTGCCAGCAAGGCGGGGACCTACGAGCAGTACTTC.